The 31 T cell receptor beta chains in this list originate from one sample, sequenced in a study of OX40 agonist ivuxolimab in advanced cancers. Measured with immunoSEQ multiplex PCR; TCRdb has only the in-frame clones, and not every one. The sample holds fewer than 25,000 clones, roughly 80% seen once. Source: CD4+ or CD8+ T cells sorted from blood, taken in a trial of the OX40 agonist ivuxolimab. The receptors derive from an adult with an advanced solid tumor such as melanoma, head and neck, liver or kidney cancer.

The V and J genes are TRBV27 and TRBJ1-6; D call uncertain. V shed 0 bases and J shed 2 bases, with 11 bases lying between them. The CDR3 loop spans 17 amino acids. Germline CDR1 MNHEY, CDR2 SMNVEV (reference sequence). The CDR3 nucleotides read TGTGCCAGCAGTTTATCAACACTCGGACCCTATAATTCACCCCTCCACTTT. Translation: CASSLSTLGPYNSPLHF.

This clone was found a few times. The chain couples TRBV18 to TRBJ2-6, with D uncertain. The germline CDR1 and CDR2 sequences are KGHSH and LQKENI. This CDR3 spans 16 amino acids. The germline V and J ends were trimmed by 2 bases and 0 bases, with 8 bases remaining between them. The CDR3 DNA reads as TGTGCCAGCTCACCAAGGGCCAGCTCTGGGGCCAACGTCCTGACTTTC. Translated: CASSPRASSGANVLTF.

The CDR3 is CASRLGGNEQFF. In DNA, the CDR3 is TGTGCCAGCCGCTTGGGAGGCAATGAGCAGTTCTTC. The chain uses TRBV2 and TRBJ2-1; D might be TRBD2 (6 bases). This CDR3 contains 12 residues. The germline CDR1 and CDR2 sequences are SNHLY and FYNNEI. V was clipped by 8 bases and J by 6 bases, with 11 bases between them.

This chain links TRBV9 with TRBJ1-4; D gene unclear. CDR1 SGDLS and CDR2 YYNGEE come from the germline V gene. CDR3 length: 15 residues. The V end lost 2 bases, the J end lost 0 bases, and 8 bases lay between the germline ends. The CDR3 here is CASSVTAATNEKLFF. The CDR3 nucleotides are TGTGCCAGCAGCGTTACAGCTGCAACTAATGAAAAACTGTTTTTT.

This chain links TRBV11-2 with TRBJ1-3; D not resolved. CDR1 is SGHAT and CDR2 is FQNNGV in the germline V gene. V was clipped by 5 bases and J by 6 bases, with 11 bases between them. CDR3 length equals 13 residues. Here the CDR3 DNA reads TGTGCCAGCAGCGCCGACTACTTAAACACCATATATTTT. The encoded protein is CASSADYLNTIYF.

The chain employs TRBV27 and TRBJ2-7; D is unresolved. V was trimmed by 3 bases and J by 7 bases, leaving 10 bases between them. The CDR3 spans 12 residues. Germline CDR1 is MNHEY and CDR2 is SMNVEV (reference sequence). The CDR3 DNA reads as TGTGCCAGCAGTTTCCCACATAGGGAGCAGTACTTC. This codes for CASSFPHREQYF.

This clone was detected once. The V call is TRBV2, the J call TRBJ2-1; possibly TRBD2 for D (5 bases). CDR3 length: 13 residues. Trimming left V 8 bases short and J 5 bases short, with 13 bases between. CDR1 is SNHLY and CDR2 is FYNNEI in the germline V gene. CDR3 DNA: TGTGCCAGCCGACGACGGGATGACAATGAGCAGTTCTTC. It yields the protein CASRRRDDNEQFF. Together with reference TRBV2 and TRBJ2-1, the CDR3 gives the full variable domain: EPEVTQTPSHQVTQMGQEVILRCVPISNHLYFYWYRQILGQKVEFLVSFYNNEISEKSEIFDDQFSVERPDGSNFTLKIRSTKLEDSAMYFCASRRRDDNEQFFGPGTRLTVL.

The DNA of the CDR3 is TGTGCCAGCAGCCAATCGGGGGGGTCCGGGGAGCTGTTTTTT. Translation gives CASSQSGGSGELFF. The V call is TRBV6-6, the J call TRBJ2-2; TRBD2 agrees at 8 bases. The V segment lost 6 bases and the J segment 6 bases; nucleotides outside the gene matches: 6. The CDR3 totals 14 residues. Germline-derived CDR1 and CDR2 are MNHNY and SVGAGI (reference sequence).

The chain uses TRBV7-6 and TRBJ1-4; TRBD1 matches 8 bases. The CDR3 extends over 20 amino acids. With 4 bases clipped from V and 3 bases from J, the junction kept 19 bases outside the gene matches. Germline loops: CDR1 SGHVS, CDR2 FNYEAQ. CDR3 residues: CASSSGQDRGKLSANEKLFF. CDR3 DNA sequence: TGTGCCAGCAGCTCCGGTCAAGACAGGGGAAAGCTCTCAGCTAATGAAAAACTGTTTTTT.

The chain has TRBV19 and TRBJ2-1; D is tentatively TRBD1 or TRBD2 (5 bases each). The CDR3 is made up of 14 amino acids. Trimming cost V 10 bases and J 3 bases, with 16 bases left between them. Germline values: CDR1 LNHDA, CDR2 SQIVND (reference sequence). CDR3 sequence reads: CATSGAGDYNEQFF. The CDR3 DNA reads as TGTGCCACCTCTGGGGCCGGGGACTACAATGAGCAGTTCTTC.

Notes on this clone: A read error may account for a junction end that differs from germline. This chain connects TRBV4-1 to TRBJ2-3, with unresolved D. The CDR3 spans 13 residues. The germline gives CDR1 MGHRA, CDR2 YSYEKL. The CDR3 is CVSSQYTRDTQYF. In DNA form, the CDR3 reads TGCGTCAGCAGCCAATATACGAGAGATACGCAGTATTTT.

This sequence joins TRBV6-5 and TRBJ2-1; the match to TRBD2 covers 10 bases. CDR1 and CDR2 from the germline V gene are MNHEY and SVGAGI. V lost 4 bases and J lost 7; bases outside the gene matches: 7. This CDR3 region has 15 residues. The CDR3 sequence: CASSLPGLAFNEQFF. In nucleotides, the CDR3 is TGTGCCAGCAGTTTACCGGGACTAGCGTTTAATGAGCAGTTCTTC.

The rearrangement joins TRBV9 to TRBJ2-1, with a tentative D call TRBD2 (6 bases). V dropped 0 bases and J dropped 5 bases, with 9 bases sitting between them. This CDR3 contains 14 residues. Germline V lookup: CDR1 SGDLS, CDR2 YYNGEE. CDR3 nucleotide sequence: TGTGCCAGCAGCGTAGCGGGGGTGGACAATGAGCAGTTCTTC. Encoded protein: CASSVAGVDNEQFF.

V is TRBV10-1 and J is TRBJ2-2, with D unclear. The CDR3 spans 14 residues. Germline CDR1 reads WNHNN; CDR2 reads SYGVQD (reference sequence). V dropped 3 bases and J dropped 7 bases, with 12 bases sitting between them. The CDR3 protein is CASSERRRDGELFF. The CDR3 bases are TGCGCCAGCAGTGAACGGCGAAGGGACGGGGAGCTGTTTTTT.

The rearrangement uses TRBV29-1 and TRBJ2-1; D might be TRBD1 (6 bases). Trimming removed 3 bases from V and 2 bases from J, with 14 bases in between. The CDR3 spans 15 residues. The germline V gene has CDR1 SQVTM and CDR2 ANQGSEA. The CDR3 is CSVDGARDTYNEQFF. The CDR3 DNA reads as TGCAGCGTTGATGGAGCCCGGGACACCTACAATGAGCAGTTCTTC.

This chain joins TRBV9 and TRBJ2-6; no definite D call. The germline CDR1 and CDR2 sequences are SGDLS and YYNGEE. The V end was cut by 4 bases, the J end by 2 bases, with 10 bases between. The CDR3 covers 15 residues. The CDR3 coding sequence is TGTGCCAGCAGCTCGAACAAGGCTGGGGCCAACGTCCTGACTTTC. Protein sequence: CASSSNKAGANVLTF.

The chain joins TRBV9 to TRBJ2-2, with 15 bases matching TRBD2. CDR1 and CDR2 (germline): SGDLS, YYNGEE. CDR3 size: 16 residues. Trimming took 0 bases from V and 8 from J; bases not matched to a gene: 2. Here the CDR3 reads CASSVGGLAGGGELFF. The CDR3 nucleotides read TGTGCCAGCAGCGTAGGGGGACTAGCGGGAGGTGGGGAGCTGTTTTTT. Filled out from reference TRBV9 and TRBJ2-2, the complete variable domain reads DSGVTQTPKHLITATGQRVTLRCSPRSGDLSVYWYQQSLDQGLQFLIQYYNGEERAKGNILERFSAQQFPDLHSELNLSSLELGDSALYFCASSVGGLAGGGELFFGEGSRLTVL.

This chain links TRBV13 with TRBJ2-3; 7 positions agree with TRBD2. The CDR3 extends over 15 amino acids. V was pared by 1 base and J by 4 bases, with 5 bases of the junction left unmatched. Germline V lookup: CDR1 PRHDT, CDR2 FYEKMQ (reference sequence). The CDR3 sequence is CASSLEAGVSDTQYF. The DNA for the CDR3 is TGTGCCAGCAGCTTAGAGGCGGGAGTTTCAGATACGCAGTATTTT.

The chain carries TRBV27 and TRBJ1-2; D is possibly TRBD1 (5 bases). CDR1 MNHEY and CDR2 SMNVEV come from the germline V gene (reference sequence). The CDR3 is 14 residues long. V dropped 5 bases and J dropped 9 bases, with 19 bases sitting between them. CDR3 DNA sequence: TGTGCCAGCAGTATAGGGGCCGGTAAGAGGAGCTACACCTTC. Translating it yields CASSIGAGKRSYTF.

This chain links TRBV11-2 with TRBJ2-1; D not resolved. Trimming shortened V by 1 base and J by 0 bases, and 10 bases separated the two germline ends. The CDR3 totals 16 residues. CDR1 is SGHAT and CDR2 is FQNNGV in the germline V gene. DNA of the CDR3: TGTGCCAGCAGCTTAGTATCGGGTTACTCCTACAATGAGCAGTTCTTC. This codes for CASSLVSGYSYNEQFF.

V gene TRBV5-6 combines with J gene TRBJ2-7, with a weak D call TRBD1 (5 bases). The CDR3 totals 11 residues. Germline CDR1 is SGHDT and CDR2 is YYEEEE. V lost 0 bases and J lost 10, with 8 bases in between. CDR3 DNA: TGTGCCAGCAGCTTGGGCAGGGTCCAGTACTTC. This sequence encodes CASSLGRVQYF.

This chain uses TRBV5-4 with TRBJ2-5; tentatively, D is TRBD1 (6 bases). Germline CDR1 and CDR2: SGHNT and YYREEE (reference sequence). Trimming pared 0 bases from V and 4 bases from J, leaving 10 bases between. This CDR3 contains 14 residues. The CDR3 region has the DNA TGTGCCAGCAGCTTGGGGACAGTGGGAGAGACCCAGTACTTC. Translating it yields CASSLGTVGETQYF. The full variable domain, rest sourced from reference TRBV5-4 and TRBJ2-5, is ETGVTQSPTHLIKTRGQQVTLRCSSQSGHNTVSWYQQALGQGPQFIFQYYREEENGRGNFPPRFSGLQFPNYSSELNVNALELDDSALYLCASSLGTVGETQYFGPGTRLLVL.

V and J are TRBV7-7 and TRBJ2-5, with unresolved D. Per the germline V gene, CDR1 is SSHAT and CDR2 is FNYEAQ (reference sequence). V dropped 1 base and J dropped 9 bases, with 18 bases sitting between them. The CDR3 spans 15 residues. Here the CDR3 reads CASSLEPHATRPQYF. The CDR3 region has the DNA TGTGCCAGCAGCTTAGAACCCCACGCGACCCGACCCCAGTACTTC. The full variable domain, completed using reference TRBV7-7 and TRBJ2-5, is GAGVSQSPRYKVTKRGQDVTLRCDPISSHATLYWYQQALGQGPEFLTYFNYEAQPDKSGLPSDRFSAERPEGSISTLTIQRTEQRDSAMYRCASSLEPHATRPQYFGPGTRLLVL.

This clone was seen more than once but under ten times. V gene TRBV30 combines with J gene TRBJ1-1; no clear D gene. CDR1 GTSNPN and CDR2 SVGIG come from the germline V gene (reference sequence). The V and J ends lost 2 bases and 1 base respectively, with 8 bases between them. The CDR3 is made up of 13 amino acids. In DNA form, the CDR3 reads TGTGCCTGGAGTTCCTGGGGGAACACTGAAGCTTTCTTT. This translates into CAWSSWGNTEAFF.

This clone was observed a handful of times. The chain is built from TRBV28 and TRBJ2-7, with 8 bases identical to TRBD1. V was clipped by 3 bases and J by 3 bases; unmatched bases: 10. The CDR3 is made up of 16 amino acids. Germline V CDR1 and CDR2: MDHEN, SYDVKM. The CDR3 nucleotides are TGTGCCAGCAGTTTCCTCGGGACAGGACTCCTCTACGAGCAGTACTTC. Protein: CASSFLGTGLLYEQYF.

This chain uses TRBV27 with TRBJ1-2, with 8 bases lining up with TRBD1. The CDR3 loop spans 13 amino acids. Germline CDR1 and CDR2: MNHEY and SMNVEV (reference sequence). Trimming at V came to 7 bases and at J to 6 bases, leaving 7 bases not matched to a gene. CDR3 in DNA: TGTGCCAGCATTGGCCCAGGGGGCAATGGCTACACCTTC. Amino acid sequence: CASIGPGGNGYTF.

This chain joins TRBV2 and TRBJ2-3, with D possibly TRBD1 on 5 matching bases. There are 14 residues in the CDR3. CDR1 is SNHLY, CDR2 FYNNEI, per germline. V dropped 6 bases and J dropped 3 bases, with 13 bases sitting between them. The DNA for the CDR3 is TGTGCCAGCAGAGCAGTCCCAGGGACAGATACGCAGTATTTT. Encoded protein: CASRAVPGTDTQYF.

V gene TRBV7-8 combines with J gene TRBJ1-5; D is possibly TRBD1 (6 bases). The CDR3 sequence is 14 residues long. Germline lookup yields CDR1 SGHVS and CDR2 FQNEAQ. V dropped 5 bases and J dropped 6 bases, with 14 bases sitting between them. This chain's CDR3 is CASSHWGGGQPQHF. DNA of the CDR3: TGTGCCAGCAGCCACTGGGGAGGGGGTCAGCCCCAGCATTTT. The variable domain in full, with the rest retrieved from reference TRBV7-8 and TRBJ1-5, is GAGVSQSPRYKVAKRGQDVALRCDPISGHVSLFWYQQALGQGPEFLTYFQNEAQLDKSGLPSDRFFAERPEGSVSTLKIQRTQQEDSAVYLCASSHWGGGQPQHFGDGTRLSIL.

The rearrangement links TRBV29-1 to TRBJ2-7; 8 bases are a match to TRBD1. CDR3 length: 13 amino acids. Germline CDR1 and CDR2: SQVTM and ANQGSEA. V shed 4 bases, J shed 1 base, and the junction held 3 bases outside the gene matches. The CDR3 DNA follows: TGCAGCGTTGGGACAGGGATTTCCTACGAGCAGTACTTC. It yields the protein CSVGTGISYEQYF.

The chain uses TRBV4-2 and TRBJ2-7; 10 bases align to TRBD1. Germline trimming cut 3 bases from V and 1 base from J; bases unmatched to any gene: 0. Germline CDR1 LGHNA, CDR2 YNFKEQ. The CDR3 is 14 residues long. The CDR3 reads CASSQDRGSYEQYF. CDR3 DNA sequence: TGTGCCAGCAGCCAGGACAGGGGGTCCTACGAGCAGTACTTC.

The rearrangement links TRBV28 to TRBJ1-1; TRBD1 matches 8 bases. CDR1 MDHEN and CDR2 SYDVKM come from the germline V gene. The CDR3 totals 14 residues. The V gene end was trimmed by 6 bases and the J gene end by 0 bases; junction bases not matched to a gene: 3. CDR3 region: CASRTGDLNTEAFF. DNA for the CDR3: TGTGCCAGCAGGACAGGGGACCTGAACACTGAAGCTTTCTTT. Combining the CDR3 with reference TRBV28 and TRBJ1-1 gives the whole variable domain DVKVTQSSRYLVKRTGEKVFLECVQDMDHENMFWYRQDPGLGLRLIYFSYDVKMKEKGDIPEGYSVSREKKERFSLILESASTNQTSMYLCASRTGDLNTEAFFGQGTRLTVV.